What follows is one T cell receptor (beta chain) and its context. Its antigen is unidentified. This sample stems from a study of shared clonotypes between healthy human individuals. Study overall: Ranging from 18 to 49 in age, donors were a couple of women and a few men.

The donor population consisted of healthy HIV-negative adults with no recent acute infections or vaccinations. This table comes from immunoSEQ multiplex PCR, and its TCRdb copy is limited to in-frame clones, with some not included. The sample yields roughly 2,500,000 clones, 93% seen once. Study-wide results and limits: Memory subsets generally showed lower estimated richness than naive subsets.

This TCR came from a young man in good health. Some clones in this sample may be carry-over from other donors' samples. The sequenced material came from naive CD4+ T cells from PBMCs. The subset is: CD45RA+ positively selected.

The CDR3 here is CASSMTQANTEAFF. The CDR3 nucleotides are TGTGCCAGCAGCATGACCCAGGCGAACACTGAAGCTTTCTTT. This chain connects TRBV7-3 to TRBJ1-1; D remains ambiguous. Trimming took off 5 bases at V and 1 base at J, with 11 bases between the two ends. The germline CDR1 and CDR2 sequences are SGHTA and FQGTGA. The CDR3 is made up of 14 amino acids.